The rows below give T cell receptor beta chains drawn from one sample of a study of T cell responses to AZD1222 COVID-19 vaccine. Method: immunoSEQ multiplex PCR; TCRdb's copy keeps in-frame clones and lacks some. The sample records 45,000 to 55,000 clones, 79% being singletons. The specimen was peripheral blood, collected on day 0 of MenACWY control vaccination. The receptor set was obtained from an adult in good health. CDR3s include the opening cysteine and the closing phenylalanine or tryptophan. A D gene is named only where the DNA matches it firmly. Rows give clone size only sometimes, using once, few, many, or a class for an expanded clone.

D,size,V,J,DNA,CDR3
NA,NA,TRBV30,TRBJ2-5,TGTGCCTGGGGTTTAAAAAGCGGAGAGACCCAGTACTTC,CAWGLKSGETQYF
TRBD2,NA,TRBV27,TRBJ2-7,TGTGCCAGCAGTTCGGGACTAGGCAATAGCGGGCAGTACTTC,CASSSGLGNSGQYF
TRBD2,NA,TRBV6-1,TRBJ2-1,TGTGCCAGCAGTGAGCGACTAGCGGGGGGTCGGAGCTCCTACAATGAGCAGTTCTTC,CASSERLAGGRSSYNEQFF
NA,NA,TRBV3-1/TRBV3-2,TRBJ1-3,TGTGCCAGCAGCCTCTTGGGGGTAGGAAACACCATATATTTT,CASSLLGVGNTIYF
NA,NA,TRBV30,TRBJ2-1,TGTGCCTGGAGTGTACGCTATGAGCAGTTCTTC,CAWSVRYEQFF
TRBD2,few,TRBV28,TRBJ2-3,TGTGCCAGCAGTTTCCTGACTAGCGGGGGCACAGATACGCAGTATTTT,CASSFLTSGGTDTQYF
NA,NA,TRBV5-1,TRBJ1-6,TGCGCCAGCAGCGGGGGAGGGCTTCGCTCACCCCTCCACTTT,CASSGGGLRSPLHF
NA,NA,TRBV3-1/TRBV3-2,TRBJ1-3,TGTGCCAGCAGCCAAGAGGGGGGGAGGATGAGGCGGAACACCATATATTTT,CASSQEGGRMRRNTIYF
NA,NA,TRBV6-5,TRBJ1-2,TGTGCCAGCAGTCGGACGGGGAACTATGGCTACACCTTC,CASSRTGNYGYTF
TRBD1,NA,TRBV11-2,TRBJ1-1,TGTGCCAGCAGGGCCCCGGGACAGACCCTTAAAGCTTTCTTT,CASRAPGQTLKAFF
NA,NA,TRBV19,TRBJ1-5,TGTGCCAGTAGTATAGAGGGATCCAATCAGCCCCAGCATTTT,CASSIEGSNQPQHF
NA,few,TRBV2,TRBJ2-7,TGTGCCAGCAGTGGAAGAGGGGTCCACTCCTACGAGCAGTACTTC,CASSGRGVHSYEQYF
NA,NA,TRBV7-2,TRBJ1-6,TGTGCCAGCAGCTCAGTATATTCACCCCTCCACTTT,CASSSVYSPLHF
NA,many,TRBV6-1,TRBJ1-5,TGTGCCAGCAGTGAAGAGATAACTCTTCTCCATCAGCCCCAGCATTTT,CASSEEITLLHQPQHF
TRBD2,NA,TRBV2,TRBJ2-5,TGTGCCAGCAGTGAAGCGGCCGAAAAGCGGGAAACCCAGTACTTC,CASSEAAEKRETQYF
NA,NA,TRBV19,TRBJ1-2,TGTGCCAGTAGTATACGGGGCGTCTATGGCTACACCTTC,CASSIRGVYGYTF
NA,NA,TRBV18,TRBJ1-2,TGTGCCAGCTCACTTCAAACAGGGACGAAGGGTAACTATGGCTACACCTTC,CASSLQTGTKGNYGYTF
NA,NA,TRBV7-8,TRBJ1-2,TGTGCCAGCAGCCCCCTTTTTGGCGGGGCATACGAGTATGGCTACACCTTC,CASSPLFGGAYEYGYTF
NA,NA,TRBV11-2,TRBJ1-1,TGTGCCAGCAGCTTAGCAAGGTCCAGGAACACTGAAGCTTTCTTT,CASSLARSRNTEAFF
TRBD1,NA,TRBV2,TRBJ1-5,TGTGCCAGCAGCCGGGACAGGGGGAATCACCCCCAGCATTTT,CASSRDRGNHPQHF
TRBD1,NA,TRBV11-3,TRBJ2-7,TGTGCCAGCAGCTTTTCCGGACAGGGGAACGAGCAGTACTTC,CASSFSGQGNEQYF
NA,once,TRBV5-5,TRBJ2-2,TGTGCCAGCAGCTTGGAGTGGACCGGGGAGCTGTTTTTT,CASSLEWTGELFF
NA,NA,TRBV3-1/TRBV3-2,TRBJ1-2,TGTGCCAGCAGCCAAGGGGGCCGTAGGGGCTACACCTTC,CASSQGGRRGYTF